This T cell receptor beta chain appears in the sequencing data of a study of blood T cell repertoires in COVID-19. Per germline, CDR1 LNHDA and CDR2 SQIVND (reference sequence). The J segment lost 7 bases and the V segment lost 5 bases, leaving 15 bases of the junction unmatched. The CDR3 runs to 16 residues. The table came from immunoSEQ multiplex PCR; TCRdb's copy has only in-frame clones and leaves some out. In the table there are about 190,000 clones, around three quarters of which are singletons. Everyone who took part was roughly 18 to 95 years old, and they came from 20 to 25 US areas. Clinical history reported by participants formed the basis on which cohorts were assigned.

The source material was PBMCs or T cells enriched from blood (not recorded which). This receptor was identified in a woman in her 50s with acute COVID-19. J is TRBJ2-5 and V is TRBV19; 8 bases agree with TRBD2. In nucleotides, the CDR3 is TGTGCCAGTAGTGCCGTCCCGTGGGCGGCGGGGGGGACCCAGTACTTC. Its protein product is CASSAVPWAAGGTQYF.